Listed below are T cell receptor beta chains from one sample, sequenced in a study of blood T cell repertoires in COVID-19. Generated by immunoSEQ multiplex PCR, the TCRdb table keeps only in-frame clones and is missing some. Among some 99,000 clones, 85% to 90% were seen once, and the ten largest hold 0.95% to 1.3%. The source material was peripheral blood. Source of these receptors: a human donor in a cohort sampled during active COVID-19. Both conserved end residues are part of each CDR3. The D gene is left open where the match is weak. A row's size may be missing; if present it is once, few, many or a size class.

CDR3 DNA: TGCGCGACTAGTTATCAGGGGGGAACCGGGGAGCTGTTTTTT
CDR3 protein: CATSYQGGTGELFF
J gene: TRBJ2-2
D gene: NA
V gene: TRBV4-1
clone size: NA

CDR3 DNA: TGTGCCAGCAGCAACCGGAACAGGGTTGTCGGGACCCAGTACTTC
CDR3 protein: CASSNRNRVVGTQYF
J gene: TRBJ2-5
D gene: NA
V gene: TRBV5-6
clone size: NA

CDR3 DNA: TGTGCCAGCAGCTACCGACAGGGGAAGGGTTACAATGAGCAGTTCTTC
CDR3 protein: CASSYRQGKGYNEQFF
J gene: TRBJ2-1
D gene: TRBD1
V gene: TRBV7-9
clone size: NA

CDR3 DNA: TGTGCCAGCAGTTTAGCTCAGAACTATGGCTACACCTTC
CDR3 protein: CASSLAQNYGYTF
J gene: TRBJ1-2
D gene: NA
V gene: TRBV27
clone size: NA

CDR3 DNA: TGTGCCAGCAGTTTATCGCCCGGACAGGGGGGTAGGAACTACAATGAGCAGTTCTTC
CDR3 protein: CASSLSPGQGGRNYNEQFF
J gene: TRBJ2-1
D gene: TRBD1
V gene: TRBV27
clone size: NA

CDR3 DNA: TGTGCCAGCAGCTTAGGGGGGACAGGATTCTACGAGCAGTACTTC
CDR3 protein: CASSLGGTGFYEQYF
J gene: TRBJ2-7
D gene: TRBD1
V gene: TRBV7-2
clone size: NA

CDR3 DNA: TGTGCCAGCTCACCAATCCGAACTAGCGGGAGTTTCGAGCAGTACTTC
CDR3 protein: CASSPIRTSGSFEQYF
J gene: TRBJ2-7
D gene: TRBD2
V gene: TRBV18
clone size: NA

CDR3 DNA: TGTGCCAGCAGAACTCCACGCGGGACAGGGTCACCCCTCCACTTT
CDR3 protein: CASRTPRGTGSPLHF
J gene: TRBJ1-6
D gene: TRBD1
V gene: TRBV28
clone size: NA

CDR3 DNA: TGTGCCAGCAGTACCCGGGACAGGGTTAATGAGCAGTTCTTC
CDR3 protein: CASSTRDRVNEQFF
J gene: TRBJ2-1
D gene: TRBD1
V gene: TRBV27
clone size: NA

CDR3 DNA: TGTGCCAGCAGCTTGGAACGGGGAGTATCTGGAAACACCATATATTTT
CDR3 protein: CASSLERGVSGNTIYF
J gene: TRBJ1-3
D gene: NA
V gene: TRBV5-5
clone size: NA

CDR3 DNA: TGCGCCAGCAGCCCTAGGGGAGGTAATTCACCCCTCCACTTT
CDR3 protein: CASSPRGGNSPLHF
J gene: TRBJ1-6
D gene: NA
V gene: TRBV5-1
clone size: NA

CDR3 DNA: TGTGCCACCAGCAGAGGACAGGGCCCGACTACTGAAGCTTTCTTT
CDR3 protein: CATSRGQGPTTEAFF
J gene: TRBJ1-1
D gene: TRBD1
V gene: TRBV15
clone size: NA

CDR3 DNA: TGTGCCAGCAGCCAAGTGGGGGGACAGGGGGCGAGCGAGCAGTACTTC
CDR3 protein: CASSQVGGQGASEQYF
J gene: TRBJ2-7
D gene: TRBD1
V gene: TRBV3-1/TRBV3-2
clone size: NA

CDR3 DNA: TGTGCCAGCAGCCGGGACAGGGGAGACTATGGCTACACCTTC
CDR3 protein: CASSRDRGDYGYTF
J gene: TRBJ1-2
D gene: TRBD1
V gene: TRBV5-4
clone size: NA

CDR3 DNA: TGTGCCAGCAGACGGGACACCGGTGGCTACACCTTC
CDR3 protein: CASRRDTGGYTF
J gene: TRBJ1-2
D gene: NA
V gene: TRBV6-5
clone size: NA

CDR3 DNA: TGTGCCAGCTCACCACCGAACAGCCCAGGTGAAAAACTGTTTTTT
CDR3 protein: CASSPPNSPGEKLFF
J gene: TRBJ1-4
D gene: NA
V gene: TRBV18
clone size: NA

CDR3 DNA: TGCGCCAGCAGCTTGGTGGCGGGACCCACAGATACGCAGTATTTT
CDR3 protein: CASSLVAGPTDTQYF
J gene: TRBJ2-3
D gene: NA
V gene: TRBV5-1
clone size: NA

CDR3 DNA: TGTGCCAGCAGCTTACGCGGGGGAAAAGAGACCCAGTACTTC
CDR3 protein: CASSLRGGKETQYF
J gene: TRBJ2-5
D gene: TRBD2
V gene: TRBV7-2
clone size: NA

CDR3 DNA: TGTGCCAGCAGTGAGAGGAACAACATGGGTGGCTACACCTTC
CDR3 protein: CASSERNNMGGYTF
J gene: TRBJ1-2
D gene: NA
V gene: TRBV25-1
clone size: few

CDR3 DNA: TGCGCCAGCAACCGGGGGGGAACTATGAACACTGAAGCTTTCTTT
CDR3 protein: CASNRGGTMNTEAFF
J gene: TRBJ1-1
D gene: NA
V gene: TRBV5-1
clone size: NA

CDR3 DNA: TGTGCCAGCAGCCCACTCCCGGGACAGGAAACCTCTGGAAACACCATATATTTT
CDR3 protein: CASSPLPGQETSGNTIYF
J gene: TRBJ1-3
D gene: TRBD1
V gene: TRBV7-8
clone size: NA

CDR3 DNA: TGTGCTAGTGGTTTTGTCCCGGGACAGGGGGTAGGTAGCGATGTCACTGAAGCTTTCTTT
CDR3 protein: CASGFVPGQGVGSDVTEAFF
J gene: TRBJ1-1
D gene: TRBD1
V gene: TRBV12-5
clone size: NA

CDR3 DNA: TGTGCCAGCAGCTTATTTGGGACTAGCGGGAGGTTAGGTGAGCAGTTCTTC
CDR3 protein: CASSLFGTSGRLGEQFF
J gene: TRBJ2-1
D gene: TRBD2
V gene: TRBV11-2
clone size: NA

CDR3 DNA: TGTGCCAGCAGCCACACGGGATATGAGCAGTTCTTC
CDR3 protein: CASSHTGYEQFF
J gene: TRBJ2-1
D gene: NA
V gene: TRBV6-2/TRBV6-3
clone size: NA

CDR3 DNA: TGCGCCAGCAGCTTGGGGGACAGCTATGAAAAACTGTTTTTT
CDR3 protein: CASSLGDSYEKLFF
J gene: TRBJ1-4
D gene: TRBD1
V gene: TRBV5-1
clone size: once

CDR3 DNA: TGTGCCAGCAGCCGGGGGACAGCCCTTAGATATGTAGATACGCAGTATTTT
CDR3 protein: CASSRGTALRYVDTQYF
J gene: TRBJ2-3
D gene: NA
V gene: TRBV7-8
clone size: NA

CDR3 DNA: TGTGCCAGCACCCTCGAGGGGGGGGTCTACGAGCAGTACTTC
CDR3 protein: CASTLEGGVYEQYF
J gene: TRBJ2-7
D gene: NA
V gene: TRBV6-5
clone size: NA

CDR3 DNA: TGTGCCAGCAGCCAAGAAGACAGGGGGGAGACCCAGTACTTC
CDR3 protein: CASSQEDRGETQYF
J gene: TRBJ2-5
D gene: TRBD1
V gene: TRBV5-4
clone size: NA

CDR3 DNA: TGTGCCAGCAGTGGGACAGCCGCGATTTCTAGTGGTTCACCCCTCCACTTT
CDR3 protein: CASSGTAAISSGSPLHF
J gene: TRBJ1-6
D gene: NA
V gene: TRBV2
clone size: NA

CDR3 DNA: TGTGCCAGCAGTGAAGTAGGGGTAGACTATGGCTACACCTTC
CDR3 protein: CASSEVGVDYGYTF
J gene: TRBJ1-2
D gene: NA
V gene: TRBV2
clone size: once

CDR3 DNA: TGTGCCAGCAGCTTTCTAGTCGGGGAGCAGTACTTC
CDR3 protein: CASSFLVGEQYF
J gene: TRBJ2-7
D gene: NA
V gene: TRBV5-6
clone size: NA

CDR3 DNA: TGTGCCAGCAGCGTAGGGCAGTTCGTGGTCACCGGGGAGCTGTTTTTT
CDR3 protein: CASSVGQFVVTGELFF
J gene: TRBJ2-2
D gene: NA
V gene: TRBV9
clone size: NA

CDR3 DNA: TGTGCCAGTAGTCTAACCGGGATACCTTACGAGCAGTACTTC
CDR3 protein: CASSLTGIPYEQYF
J gene: TRBJ2-7
D gene: NA
V gene: TRBV19
clone size: NA

CDR3 DNA: TGTGCCAGCAGCCCCTTACCCCGGGACAGGGGCAATGAGCAGTTCTTC
CDR3 protein: CASSPLPRDRGNEQFF
J gene: TRBJ2-1
D gene: TRBD1
V gene: TRBV7-3
clone size: once

CDR3 DNA: TGTGCCACCGCCGGAGGGGCCAGACCCCAAGAGACCCAGTACTTC
CDR3 protein: CATAGGARPQETQYF
J gene: TRBJ2-5
D gene: NA
V gene: TRBV28
clone size: NA

CDR3 DNA: TGTGCCAGCAGCCCGGACTTCTTAAAGTCTCCCCAGTACTTC
CDR3 protein: CASSPDFLKSPQYF
J gene: TRBJ2-5
D gene: NA
V gene: TRBV7-2
clone size: NA

CDR3 DNA: TGCAGCGCCGCCCGGACAGAATATGGCTACACCTTC
CDR3 protein: CSAARTEYGYTF
J gene: TRBJ1-2
D gene: NA
V gene: TRBV29-1
clone size: NA

CDR3 DNA: TGCGCCAGCAGCTTGCGGACGGACAGGCCCACAGATACGCAGTATTTT
CDR3 protein: CASSLRTDRPTDTQYF
J gene: TRBJ2-3
D gene: TRBD1
V gene: TRBV5-1
clone size: NA

CDR3 DNA: TGTGCCAGCAGAACAGGGGGTAATCAGCCCCAGCATTTT
CDR3 protein: CASRTGGNQPQHF
J gene: TRBJ1-5
D gene: TRBD1
V gene: TRBV12-3/TRBV12-4
clone size: NA

CDR3 DNA: TGTGCCAGTAGTAGGGACAGGGGAGTCTACGAGCAGTACTTC
CDR3 protein: CASSRDRGVYEQYF
J gene: TRBJ2-7
D gene: TRBD1
V gene: TRBV19
clone size: NA

CDR3 DNA: TGTGCCAGCAGTTTATCTGCGGCAGCGGGAGCTTACAATGAGCAGTTCTTC
CDR3 protein: CASSLSAAAGAYNEQFF
J gene: TRBJ2-1
D gene: TRBD2
V gene: TRBV27
clone size: NA

CDR3 DNA: TGTGCCAGCAGTTACCCCCTAGCGGGGGTACACGAGCAGTACTTC
CDR3 protein: CASSYPLAGVHEQYF
J gene: TRBJ2-7
D gene: TRBD2
V gene: TRBV6-6
clone size: NA

CDR3 DNA: TGCGCCAGCAGCCAAGACTACCAAGAGACCCAGTACTTC
CDR3 protein: CASSQDYQETQYF
J gene: TRBJ2-5
D gene: NA
V gene: TRBV4-3
clone size: NA

CDR3 DNA: TGTGCCAGCAGGAGGGACCGGGACAGGGGCCCAGAGACCCAGTACTTC
CDR3 protein: CASRRDRDRGPETQYF
J gene: TRBJ2-5
D gene: TRBD1
V gene: TRBV2
clone size: NA

CDR3 DNA: TGTGCCAGCTCACCCAGGGTTAGGGAGACCCAGTACTTC
CDR3 protein: CASSPRVRETQYF
J gene: TRBJ2-5
D gene: NA
V gene: TRBV18
clone size: NA

CDR3 DNA: TGTGCCAGCAGCTTAGCTAGTATTGTGTCTGAGCAGTTCTTC
CDR3 protein: CASSLASIVSEQFF
J gene: TRBJ2-1
D gene: NA
V gene: TRBV11-2
clone size: NA

CDR3 DNA: TGTGCCAGCAGCACGATTCGGACAGGGCCGAATGAAAAACTGTTTTTT
CDR3 protein: CASSTIRTGPNEKLFF
J gene: TRBJ1-4
D gene: TRBD1
V gene: TRBV28
clone size: NA

CDR3 DNA: TGTGCCAGCAGTAAACACAGGGACGAGCAGTACTTC
CDR3 protein: CASSKHRDEQYF
J gene: TRBJ2-7
D gene: NA
V gene: TRBV6-6
clone size: NA

CDR3 DNA: TGTGCCAGTCGGAGGGACAGGGGTGATTCACCCCTCCACTTT
CDR3 protein: CASRRDRGDSPLHF
J gene: TRBJ1-6
D gene: TRBD1
V gene: TRBV2
clone size: NA

CDR3 DNA: TGTGCCAGCAGTAGCGAACGGCTCTACGAGCAGTACTTC
CDR3 protein: CASSSERLYEQYF
J gene: TRBJ2-7
D gene: NA
V gene: TRBV2
clone size: NA